These 26 T cell receptor beta chains originate from one sample sequenced in a study of T cells after yellow fever vaccination. TCRdb ran MiXCR on the 5' RACE reads and lists one entry per CDR3 protein. The table shows about 340,000 distinct CDR3 sequences, with 9.5% to 15% occurring only once. This specimen was CD4+ T cells sorted from PBMCs, taken 15 days after the yellow fever booster vaccination. The receptors shown here come from a man in his late teens or twenties who received the YFV17D yellow fever vaccine.

The chain joins TRBV6-5 to TRBJ1-4, with TRBD1 identical over 8 bases. Germline CDR1 is MNHEY and CDR2 is SVGAGI. Trimming removed 6 bases from V and 8 bases from J; junction bases left unmatched: 8. This CDR3 is 14 amino acids long. The CDR3 sequence: CASRAGTGREKLFF. CDR3 bases: TGTGCCAGCAGGGCCGGGACAGGTCGCGAAAAACTGTTTTTT.

The V gene is TRBV21-1, the J gene TRBJ1-4; TRBD1, the D gene given by the table, was not confirmed from the DNA. TRBV21-1 is a listed pseudogene. The CDR3 sequence is 15 residues long. The DNA for the CDR3 is TGTGCCAGCAGCAAAGAGCAGGACAGGAATGAAAAACTGTTTTTT. Protein: CASSKEQDRNEKLFF.

This chain uses TRBV5-1 with TRBJ1-2, with 7 bases identical to TRBD1. The CDR3 totals 15 residues. Trimming took 1 base from V and 0 from J; bases not matched to a gene: 3. Germline V CDR1 and CDR2: SGHRS, YFSETQ. The CDR3 DNA sequence: TGCGCCAGCAGCTTGTTTGGGACAGCTAACTATGGCTACACCTTC. Residues: CASSLFGTANYGYTF.

This clonotype was seen a few times. This chain connects TRBV27 to TRBJ1-1; D is perhaps TRBD1 (6 bases). Germline V gene data show CDR1 as MNHEY and CDR2 as SMNVEV (reference sequence). V gave up 2 bases and J gave up 5 bases, with 18 bases separating them. The CDR3 consists of 16 residues. Written as DNA, the CDR3 is TGTGCCAGCAGTTTAAGGTCCGGGGGGCGCAGGACTGAAGCTTTCTTT. Amino acid sequence: CASSLRSGGRRTEAFF.

As DNA, the CDR3 is TGTGCCAGCAGCTTACAAGGCGGGGGGTACAATGAGCAGTTCTTC. It translates to CASSLQGGGYNEQFF. This chain connects TRBV7-6 to TRBJ2-1; 8 bases match TRBD2. V dropped 2 bases and J dropped 4; count of bases not matched to a gene: 4. The CDR3 contains 15 residues. Germline V CDR1 and CDR2: SGHVS, FNYEAQ.

This chain uses TRBV24-1 with TRBJ2-7; perhaps TRBD1 as D (6 bases). V shed 10 bases and J shed 7 bases, with 16 bases lying between them. The CDR3 spans 12 residues. CDR1 and CDR2 (germline): KGHDR, SFDVKD. The CDR3 spells CATPRRGEEQYF. The CDR3 bases are TGTGCCACTCCCCGCAGGGGAGAAGAGCAGTACTTC.

V gene TRBV6-2 or TRBV6-3 combines with J gene TRBJ1-1; D ambiguous. The ends were cut back, 4 bases at V and 5 bases at J, with 20 bases in the middle. CDR3 size: 16 residues. Per germline, CDR1 MNHEY and CDR2 SVGEGT. CDR3 sequence reads: CASSSLIPGYETEAFF. In DNA form, the CDR3 reads TGTGCCAGCAGTTCACTCATCCCGGGCTATGAAACTGAAGCTTTCTTT.

The chain uses TRBV25-1 and TRBJ2-3; 9 bases map to TRBD2. The germline CDR1 and CDR2 sequences are MGHDK and SYGVNS. The trim removed 7 bases at V and 2 bases at J, leaving 7 bases unmatched. The length of the CDR3 is 15 residues. CDR3 region: CASTQERGATDTQYF. CDR3 sequence (DNA): TGTGCCAGCACTCAGGAGCGGGGGGCCACAGATACGCAGTATTTT.

The V and J genes are TRBV4-1 and TRBJ2-5; D remains unclear. The CDR3 length is 14 residues. Germline V CDR1 and CDR2: MGHRA, YSYEKL. V was shortened by 4 bases and J by 5 bases, with 14 bases between the two germline ends. The CDR3 spells CASSPLLSGETQYF. In DNA, the CDR3 is TGCGCCAGCAGCCCGCTTTTATCCGGGGAGACCCAGTACTTC.

The chain is built from TRBV5-1 and TRBJ1-1; possibly TRBD1 for D (5 bases). V was cut by 0 bases and J by 1 base, with 16 bases left in between. The CDR3 is 17 amino acids. Germline values: CDR1 SGHRS, CDR2 YFSETQ. The CDR3 is CASSLGQGTPGNTEAFF. In nucleotides, the CDR3 is TGCGCCAGCAGCTTGGGTCAGGGCACCCCAGGGAACACTGAAGCTTTCTTT. The full variable domain, in which reference TRBV5-1 and TRBJ1-1 provide the parts outside the CDR3, is KAGVTQTPRYLIKTRGQQVTLSCSPISGHRSVSWYQQTPGQGLQFLFEYFSETQRNKGNFPGRFSGRQFSNSRSEMNVSTLELGDSALYLCASSLGQGTPGNTEAFFGQGTRLTVV.

This clonotype was found a few times. This chain joins TRBV19 and TRBJ2-5, with TRBD2 matching 8 bases. Germline V gene sequence: CDR1 LNHDA, CDR2 SQIVND (reference sequence). The ends lost 5 bases at V and 6 bases at J; junction bases unmatched: 5. The CDR3 length is 13 residues. The CDR3 sequence: CASSDSGGKTQYF. Written as DNA, the CDR3 is TGTGCCAGTAGTGACAGCGGGGGAAAGACCCAGTACTTC. Full variable domain (missing parts from reference TRBV19 and TRBJ2-5): DGGITQSPKYLFRKEGQNVTLSCEQNLNHDAMYWYRQDPGQGLRLIYYSQIVNDFQKGDIAEGYSVSREKKESFPLTVTSAQKNPTAFYLCASSDSGGKTQYFGPGTRLLVL.

V and J are TRBV6-5 and TRBJ2-3; possible D gene TRBD2, 6 bases. The ends were cut back, 2 bases at V and 0 bases at J, with 6 bases in the middle. The germline V gene encodes CDR1 MNHEY and CDR2 SVGAGI. The CDR3 loop spans 14 amino acids. The CDR3 region is CASSYSGSTDTQYF. As DNA, the CDR3 is TGTGCCAGCAGTTACAGCGGGAGCACAGATACGCAGTATTTT.

The chain joins TRBV29-1 to TRBJ1-2; D unresolved. Trimming removed 4 bases at V and 6 bases at J, with 3 bases between. Looked up from germline, CDR1 is SQVTM and CDR2 is ANQGSEA. The CDR3 covers 9 residues. The CDR3 protein is CSVADGYTF. The CDR3 DNA sequence: TGCAGCGTTGCGGATGGCTACACCTTC.

The V and J genes are TRBV5-4 and TRBJ2-5, with TRBD2 identical over 10 bases. The trim removed 4 bases at V and 5 bases at J, leaving 11 bases unmatched. The CDR3 spans 16 residues. Germline lookup yields CDR1 SGHNT and CDR2 YYREEE (reference sequence). The CDR3 region is CASSATASGGAETQYF. The CDR3 region has the DNA TGTGCCAGCAGCGCGACGGCGAGCGGGGGGGCGGAGACCCAGTACTTC.

V is TRBV24-1 and J is TRBJ2-3; possible D gene TRBD1, 6 bases. The CDR3 is 15 amino acids. From germline, CDR1 is KGHDR and CDR2 SFDVKD. V lost 3 bases, J lost 2 bases, and 11 bases lay in between. CDR3 sequence (DNA): TGTGCCACCAGTGATCCAAGGGACACCACAGATACGCAGTATTTT. Its protein product is CATSDPRDTTDTQYF.

The J gene is TRBJ1-3, the V gene TRBV29-1; 9 nucleotides line up with TRBD1. The CDR3 covers 15 residues. Germline CDR1 is SQVTM and CDR2 is ANQGSEA. With 6 bases clipped from V and 2 bases from J, the junction kept 8 bases outside the gene matches. CDR3 sequence (DNA): TGCAGCGTGGGACAGGGCAATGGCGCTGGAAACACCATATATTTT. Translating gives CSVGQGNGAGNTIYF.

The V and J genes are TRBV29-1 and TRBJ1-4, with D uncertain. The CDR3 totals 14 residues. Germline V gene lookup returns CDR1 SQVTM and CDR2 ANQGSEA. Trimming shortened V by 4 bases and J by 8 bases, and 17 bases separated the two germline ends. This CDR3 is CSVVEPRFGEKLFF. The CDR3 DNA is TGCAGCGTTGTGGAGCCCCGGTTCGGAGAAAAACTGTTTTTT.

The chain carries TRBV7-6 and TRBJ2-1; tentatively, D is TRBD1 (6 bases). V was shortened by 1 base and J by 11 bases, with 18 bases between the two germline ends. Germline values: CDR1 SGHVS, CDR2 FNYEAQ. The CDR3 extends over 15 amino acids. CDR3 loop: CASSLGGYRDGKQFF. CDR3 coding DNA: TGTGCCAGCAGCTTAGGCGGATACAGGGACGGGAAGCAGTTCTTC. Using reference TRBV7-6 and TRBJ2-1 for the parts outside the CDR3, the full variable domain is GAGVSQSPRYKVTKRGQDVALRCDPISGHVSLYWYRQALGQGPEFLTYFNYEAQQDKSGLPNDRFSAERPEGSISTLTIQRTEQRDSAMYRCASSLGGYRDGKQFFGPGTRLTVL.

This rearrangement joins TRBV5-1 to TRBJ2-3; 8 bases align to TRBD1. Germline loops: CDR1 SGHRS, CDR2 YFSETQ. J was trimmed by 4 bases and V by 4 bases; bases with no gene match: 8. This CDR3 contains 15 residues. CDR3 coding DNA: TGCGCCAGCAGCCCAGACAGGGGTGCGTCAGATACGCAGTATTTT. Translation: CASSPDRGASDTQYF.

This clonotype was recorded many times. The genes are TRBV7-3 and TRBJ2-3; a weak D match, TRBD2 (6 bases). Trimming took 5 bases from V and 2 from J, leaving 14 bases between them. CDR1 is SGHTA, CDR2 FQGTGA, per germline. The CDR3 is 15 amino acids. This CDR3 reads CASSLGTSNTDTQYF. The DNA for the CDR3 is TGTGCCAGCAGCCTCGGGACTTCCAACACAGATACGCAGTATTTT.

In its sample, this clonotype was seen many times. The chain combines TRBV29-1 with TRBJ2-5; D gene uncertain. From germline, CDR1 is SQVTM and CDR2 ANQGSEA. The CDR3 is made up of 11 amino acids. Trimming pared 3 bases from V and 4 bases from J, leaving 6 bases between. The CDR3 bases are TGCAGCGTTGATCACAGAGAGACCCAGTACTTC. This encodes CSVDHRETQYF. Filled out from reference TRBV29-1 and TRBJ2-5, the complete variable domain reads SAVISQKPSRDICQRGTSLTIQCQVDSQVTMMFWYRQQPGQSLTLIATANQGSEATYESGFVIDKFPISRPNLTFSTLTVSNMSPEDSSIYLCSVDHRETQYFGPGTRLLVL.

The chain carries TRBV7-2 and TRBJ2-7; a weak D match, TRBD2 (5 bases). Trimming removed 1 base from V and 6 bases from J, with 13 bases in between. CDR1 is SGHTA, CDR2 FQGNSA, per germline. CDR3 length equals 14 residues. The CDR3 DNA sequence: TGTGCCAGCAGCTTAGAAGGCGGGCCCTCCGAGCAGTACTTC. This codes for CASSLEGGPSEQYF.

This clonotype was recorded a few times. The chain joins TRBV7-3 to TRBJ2-6; unclear D gene. The germline V and J ends were trimmed by 5 bases and 2 bases, with 7 bases remaining between them. This CDR3 is 14 amino acids long. CDR1 is SGHTA, CDR2 FQGTGA, per germline. The CDR3 DNA follows: TGTGCCAGCAGCCTAAGTCCTGGGGCCAACGTCCTGACTTTC. Translating gives CASSLSPGANVLTF.

The V and J genes are TRBV19 and TRBJ1-6; possible D gene TRBD1, 6 bases. The CDR3 loop spans 15 amino acids. CDR1 and CDR2 from the germline V gene are LNHDA and SQIVND (reference sequence). Trimming took off 5 bases at V and 3 bases at J, with 11 bases between the two ends. CDR3 in DNA: TGTGCCAGTAGTCGATTGGACAGCTATAATTCACCCCTCCACTTT. This translates into CASSRLDSYNSPLHF.

The gene calls are TRBV5-1 and TRBJ2-6, with 7 bases matching TRBD2. V shed 4 bases, J shed 3 bases, and the junction held 4 bases outside the gene matches. The V gene's germline CDR1 is SGHRS and CDR2 YFSETQ. The CDR3 spans 15 residues. This CDR3 reads CASSRGGVGANVLTF. CDR3 bases: TGCGCCAGCAGCCGGGGAGGGGTTGGGGCCAACGTCCTGACTTTC.

This chain joins TRBV5-1 and TRBJ2-2; D not resolved. The CDR3 is 14 residues long. V dropped 4 bases and J dropped 1 base, with 8 bases sitting between them. Looked up from germline, CDR1 is SGHRS and CDR2 is YFSETQ. This chain's CDR3 is CASSGEGNTGELFF. CDR3 nucleotide sequence: TGCGCCAGCAGCGGCGAAGGGAACACCGGGGAGCTGTTTTTT.